The 21 T cell receptor beta chains given below trace back to one sample, sequenced in a study of blood T cell repertoires in COVID-19. Clones were read by immunoSEQ multiplex PCR, and TCRdb kept only the in-frame ones, dropping some. The sample consists of some 150,000 clones, around 83% of them appearing once. Sequenced: PBMCs or T cells enriched from blood (not recorded which). The origin of the receptors is a man over 45 who had recovered from COVID-19.

This clone was detected ten times or more. This chain joins TRBV4-3 and TRBJ2-6; D is possibly TRBD1 (5 bases). Germline loops: CDR1 LGHNA, CDR2 YSLEER. The CDR3 is 19 residues long. Trimming removed 4 bases at V and 0 bases at J, with 19 bases between. DNA for the CDR3: TGCGCCAGCAGCCCAGGGTTCTCCCTAACCTTCTCTGGGGCCAACGTCCTGACTTTC. It codes for CASSPGFSLTFSGANVLTF.

There are many counts of this clone. The DNA of the CDR3 is TGTGCCACCAGTGATGCTGGGACAGGTATCGGAAAACTGTTTTTT. Translation gives CATSDAGTGIGKLFF. The rearrangement uses TRBV24-1 and TRBJ1-4; 8 bases line up with TRBD1. Germline CDR1 KGHDR, CDR2 SFDVKD. This CDR3 region has 15 residues. Losses at the gene ends were 3 bases for V and 10 bases for J; bases not matched to a gene: 9.

This clone has just one count. This sequence joins TRBV11-3 and TRBJ2-1, with 7 positions matching TRBD2. Germline V gives CDR1 SGHNT, CDR2 YENEEA. The CDR3 consists of 16 residues. The V and J ends lost 3 bases and 2 bases, in that order; junction bases with no gene match: 7. This chain's CDR3 is CASSLVAGTTYNEQFF. In DNA, the CDR3 is TGTGCCAGCAGCTTGGTAGCCGGGACTACCTACAATGAGCAGTTCTTC.

In this sample, this clone turned up once. The chain joins TRBV9 to TRBJ2-3; 7 nucleotides agree with TRBD1. V lost 3 bases, J lost 1 base, and 5 bases stayed unmatched. Germline CDR1 is SGDLS and CDR2 is YYNGEE. CDR3 length: 15 amino acids. CDR3 in amino acids: CASSGQGRGTDTQYF. CDR3 nucleotides: TGTGCCAGCAGCGGACAGGGTAGGGGCACAGATACGCAGTATTTT.

V is TRBV29-1 and J is TRBJ1-5, with a tentative D call TRBD1 (5 bases). CDR3 length equals 12 residues. Trimming left V 5 bases short and J 5 bases short, with 10 bases between. Per the germline V gene, CDR1 is SQVTM and CDR2 is ANQGSEA. The chain's CDR3 is CSVMGGDQPQHF. The CDR3 nucleotides read TGCAGCGTTATGGGGGGGGATCAGCCCCAGCATTTT. Filled out from reference TRBV29-1 and TRBJ1-5, the complete variable domain reads SAVISQKPSRDICQRGTSLTIQCQVDSQVTMMFWYRQQPGQSLTLIATANQGSEATYESGFVIDKFPISRPNLTFSTLTVSNMSPEDSSIYLCSVMGGDQPQHFGDGTRLSIL.

The chain has TRBV20-1 and TRBJ1-1; 9 nucleotides match TRBD1. Germline assignment: CDR1 DFQATT and CDR2 SNEGSKA (reference sequence). The CDR3 is made up of 14 amino acids. The V and J ends lost 3 bases and 4 bases, in that order; junction bases with no gene match: 6. The CDR3 spells CSASADRGSTEAFF. CDR3 nucleotide sequence: TGCAGTGCTAGTGCGGACAGGGGAAGCACTGAAGCTTTCTTT.

This chain uses TRBV6-1 with TRBJ2-6; TRBD1 is a possible D gene (5 bases). The CDR3 is made up of 16 amino acids. Trimming stripped 2 bases from V and 0 bases from J, with 8 bases between. Looked up from germline, CDR1 is MNHNS and CDR2 is SASEGT. Here the CDR3 reads CASSEYRTSGANVLTF. The CDR3 bases are TGTGCCAGCAGTGAATACAGGACCTCTGGGGCCAACGTCCTGACTTTC.

This clone has just a few counts. The chain couples TRBV30 to TRBJ2-5; D is unresolved. The V gene's germline CDR1 is GTSNPN and CDR2 SVGIG (reference sequence). The CDR3 sequence is 11 residues long. V was shortened by 0 bases and J by 6 bases, with 5 bases between the two germline ends. The CDR3 coding sequence is TGTGCCTGGAGTGTACAAAAGACCCAGTACTTC. Translation gives CAWSVQKTQYF.

V and J are TRBV5-1 and TRBJ2-7; D possibly corresponds to TRBD2 (5 bases). CDR1 is SGHRS, CDR2 YFSETQ, per germline. The CDR3 consists of 13 residues. Trimming stripped 1 base from V and 7 bases from J, with 12 bases between. The CDR3 is CASSLRETREQYF. DNA for the CDR3: TGCGCCAGCAGCTTGAGGGAGACGCGGGAGCAGTACTTC.

The chain carries TRBV5-8 and TRBJ1-1; 7 bases match TRBD1. V lost 0 bases and J lost 7; bases outside the gene matches: 6. Germline CDR1 is SGHTS and CDR2 is YDEGEE. The CDR3 contains 14 residues. CDR3 residues: CASSLEQGMGEAFF. The CDR3, as DNA: TGTGCCAGCAGCTTGGAACAGGGGATGGGTGAAGCTTTCTTT. The full variable domain, its missing parts supplied by reference TRBV5-8 and TRBJ1-1, is EAGVTQSPTHLIKTRGQQATLRCSPISGHTSVYWYQQALGLGLQFLLWYDEGEERNRGNFPPRFSGRQFPNYSSELNVNALELEDSALYLCASSLEQGMGEAFFGQGTRLTVV.

The CDR3: CASSNTGGRTEAFF. CDR3 DNA sequence: TGTGCCAGCTCGAACACAGGGGGGAGGACTGAAGCTTTCTTT. V gene TRBV18 combines with J gene TRBJ1-1, with TRBD1 identical over 8 bases. Germline CDR1 and CDR2: KGHSH and LQKENI. V lost 6 bases, J lost 5 bases, and 8 bases stayed unmatched. This CDR3 contains 14 residues.

The rearrangement uses TRBV5-4 and TRBJ2-3; TRBD2 matches 11 bases. Germline loops: CDR1 SGHNT, CDR2 YYREEE (reference sequence). The CDR3 loop spans 15 amino acids. V gave up 1 base and J gave up 7 bases; unmatched junction bases: 5. Here the CDR3 DNA reads TGTGCCAGCAGCTTGTCGACTAGCGGGGTTAATACGCAGTATTTT. Its protein is CASSLSTSGVNTQYF.

This rearrangement joins TRBV7-2 to TRBJ1-4, with D perhaps TRBD1 (6 bases). V was cut by 5 bases and J by 3 bases, with 16 bases left in between. CDR1 and CDR2 (germline): SGHTA, FQGNSA. This CDR3 is 16 amino acids long. The CDR3 loop is CASSPAGQSPNEKLFF. The CDR3 nucleotides read TGTGCCAGCAGCCCCGCCGGACAGTCCCCTAATGAAAAACTGTTTTTT.

The V gene is TRBV24-1, the J gene TRBJ1-4; 9 bases line up with TRBD1. The V segment lost 4 bases and the J segment 5 bases; nucleotides outside the gene matches: 10. The CDR3 sequence is 17 residues long. Germline V gives CDR1 KGHDR, CDR2 SFDVKD. The CDR3: CATSESGTGLRNEKLFF. The DNA for the CDR3 is TGTGCCACCAGTGAGTCCGGGACAGGGTTGAGGAATGAAAAACTGTTTTTT.

V gene TRBV5-1 combines with J gene TRBJ1-2; a possible D gene is TRBD1 (6 bases). Per germline, CDR1 SGHRS and CDR2 YFSETQ. The CDR3 contains 16 residues. V dropped 4 bases and J dropped 3 bases, with 19 bases sitting between them. The CDR3 bases are TGCGCCAGCAGCGTGAGTGAAACAGGGTCCGACTATGGCTACACCTTC. This codes for CASSVSETGSDYGYTF.

This clone was detected only a few times. V usage is TRBV15 and J usage is TRBJ2-3, with TRBD1 matching 7 bases. The CDR3 consists of 15 residues. With V trimmed by 7 bases and J by 4 bases, 11 bases remained unmatched. CDR1 and CDR2 from the germline V gene are LNHNV and YYDKDF (reference sequence). CDR3 bases: TGTGCCACCAACCAACGGGACAGAAACCCAGATACGCAGTATTTT. Its translation: CATNQRDRNPDTQYF.

The V gene is TRBV6-5, the J gene TRBJ2-5; possible D gene TRBD1, 6 bases. CDR3 length: 15 amino acids. CDR1 and CDR2 from the germline V gene are MNHEY and SVGAGI. Trimming took 0 bases from V and 4 from J, leaving 12 bases between them. CDR3 DNA sequence: TGTGCCAGCAGTTACTCGGGGTCGACAGGAGAGACCCAGTACTTC. Its translation: CASSYSGSTGETQYF.

The gene calls are TRBV19 and TRBJ2-7; 9 bases map to TRBD1. The germline V gene has CDR1 LNHDA and CDR2 SQIVND (reference sequence). The CDR3 sequence is 15 residues long. V lost 4 bases, J lost 0 bases, and 4 bases stayed unmatched. CDR3 loop: CASSTGGQGSYEQYF. In nucleotides, the CDR3 is TGTGCCAGTAGTACCGGGGGACAGGGCTCCTACGAGCAGTACTTC.

The rearrangement uses TRBV7-8 and TRBJ1-1, with 8 bases that match TRBD1. V gave up 0 bases and J gave up 5 bases; unmatched junction bases: 8. In germline, CDR1 is SGHVS, CDR2 FQNEAQ. This CDR3 comprises 16 residues. The CDR3 protein is CASSLAGQEPGTEAFF. The CDR3 nucleotides read TGTGCCAGCAGCTTAGCGGGACAGGAGCCGGGTACTGAAGCTTTCTTT. Complete variable domain (other parts from reference TRBV7-8 and TRBJ1-1): GAGVSQSPRYKVAKRGQDVALRCDPISGHVSLFWYQQALGQGPEFLTYFQNEAQLDKSGLPSDRFFAERPEGSVSTLKIQRTQQEDSAVYLCASSLAGQEPGTEAFFGQGTRLTVV.

The J gene is TRBJ1-1, the V gene TRBV5-1; D is perhaps TRBD1 (6 bases). Germline CDR1 SGHRS, CDR2 YFSETQ. CDR3 length equals 14 residues. Trimming removed 4 bases at V and 1 base at J, with 11 bases between. CDR3 residues: CASSSRGENTEAFF. CDR3 nucleotides: TGCGCCAGCAGCAGCAGGGGAGAGAACACTGAAGCTTTCTTT.

The rearrangement joins TRBV4-3 to TRBJ1-2; 11 bases match TRBD1. The CDR3 spans 14 residues. Germline CDR1 is LGHNA and CDR2 is YSLEER. Germline trimming cut 6 bases from V and 4 bases from J; bases unmatched to any gene: 4. For the CDR3, the DNA is TGCGCCAGCAGTCGGGACAGGGGGACCTATGGCTACACCTTC. As protein: CASSRDRGTYGYTF.